A selection of T cell receptor beta chains follows, all from one sample in a study of blood T cell repertoires in COVID-19. The table came from immunoSEQ multiplex PCR; TCRdb's copy has only in-frame clones and leaves some out. The sample has under 300,000 clones, under 90% seen once; the top ten hold around 1.7%. Source material: PBMCs or T cells enriched from blood (not recorded which). All receptors come from a middle-aged woman who had recovered from COVID-19. The CDR3 runs from the conserved cysteine through the conserved F or W. D genes are given only for firm matches. Some rows have no size entry. The others give once, few or many, or a class for an expanded clone.

15	TRBJ1-5	TRBV5-4	TRBD1	-	CASSRTPGQNQPQHF	TGTGCCAGCAGCCGAACCCCGGGACAGAATCAGCCCCAGCATTTT
14	TRBJ1-6	TRBV5-1	-	-	CASSLQGPNSPLHF	TGCGCCAGCAGCCTGCAGGGGCCTAATTCACCCCTCCACTTT
15	TRBJ2-3	TRBV7-2	-	-	CASSLMTIRTDTQYF	TGTGCCAGCAGCCTAATGACTATCCGCACAGATACGCAGTATTTT
16	TRBJ1-2	TRBV30	-	-	CAWSRSFSEPYVGYTF	TGTGCCTGGAGCAGATCCTTTTCGGAGCCCTATGTTGGCTACACCTTC
16	TRBJ2-1	TRBV5-4	-	-	CASSLLSGSSYNEQFF	TGTGCCAGCAGCTTGCTTAGCGGTAGCTCCTACAATGAGCAGTTCTTC
13	TRBJ1-2	TRBV5-4	TRBD1	-	CASSSTGVYGYTF	TGTGCCAGCAGTTCGACAGGGGTCTATGGCTACACCTTC
14	TRBJ1-3	TRBV7-9	-	-	CASRRDSSGNTIYF	TGTGCCAGCAGACGTGACAGCTCTGGAAACACCATATATTTT
9	TRBJ2-7	TRBV3-1/TRBV3-2	-	-	CASSPGQYF	TGTGCCAGCAGCCCCGGGCAGTACTTC
13	TRBJ1-1	TRBV19	TRBD1	-	CASRPGGIGEAFF	TGTGCCAGCCGACCAGGGGGCATAGGTGAAGCTTTCTTT
14	TRBJ1-5	TRBV5-6	TRBD1	-	CASSAGQGNQPQHF	TGTGCCAGCAGCGCGGGACAGGGGAATCAGCCCCAGCATTTT
16	TRBJ1-1	TRBV18	-	-	CASSPPGSERLTEAFF	TGTGCCAGCTCACCACCTGGTTCGGAGAGGTTGACTGAAGCTTTCTTT
14	TRBJ2-7	TRBV6-5	-	-	CASSPRQGLYEQYF	TGTGCCAGCAGTCCCCGACAGGGACTCTACGAGCAGTACTTC
15	TRBJ2-5	TRBV27	TRBD1	-	CASSIKTGGRETQYF	TGTGCCAGCAGTATAAAAACAGGGGGCCGTGAGACCCAGTACTTC
16	TRBJ1-3	TRBV3-1/TRBV3-2	TRBD1	-	CASSPTGGISGNTIYF	TGTGCCAGCAGCCCCACAGGGGGTATCTCTGGAAACACCATATATTTT
14	TRBJ2-1	TRBV7-9	TRBD1	-	CASSPRQGRDEQFF	TGTGCCAGCAGCCCTAGACAGGGTCGGGATGAGCAGTTCTTC
15	TRBJ1-2	TRBV7-9	-	-	CAGRGPSGGENGYTF	TGTGCCGGCCGGGGCCCATCGGGGGGGGAGAATGGCTACACCTTC
14	TRBJ1-2	TRBV6-1	-	-	CASSEGSANYGYTF	TGTGCCAGCAGTGAAGGGTCGGCTAACTATGGCTACACCTTC
14	TRBJ2-5	TRBV5-4	-	-	CASRRNTGEETQYF	TGTGCCAGCAGACGAAACACGGGTGAGGAGACCCAGTACTTC
16	TRBJ2-2	TRBV4-1	-	once	CASSQKGHMNTGELFF	TGCGCCAGCAGCCAAAAGGGACATATGAACACCGGGGAGCTGTTTTTT
15	TRBJ1-2	TRBV10-1	TRBD1	-	CASSEYKTGTSGYTF	TGCGCCAGCAGTGAATACAAGACAGGGACGAGTGGCTACACCTTC
17	TRBJ1-1	TRBV4-2	-	-	CASSQVTAAAGGTEAFF	TGTGCCAGCAGCCAGGTAACGGCCGCCGCCGGGGGGACTGAAGCTTTCTTT
15	TRBJ1-2	TRBV9	TRBD1	-	CASSVDRGASSGYTF	TGTGCCAGCAGCGTCGACAGGGGGGCCTCCTCTGGCTACACCTTC
16	TRBJ2-6	TRBV2	-	-	CASSKQGFSGANVLTF	TGTGCCAGCAGCAAACAGGGATTCTCTGGGGCCAACGTCCTGACTTTC
15	TRBJ1-3	TRBV5-1	TRBD1	-	CASGEGQFSGNTIYF	TGCGCCAGCGGAGAGGGACAGTTCTCTGGAAACACCATATATTTT
13	TRBJ1-2	TRBV27	TRBD1	-	CASRRTGSYGYTF	TGTGCCAGCAGGCGGACAGGGAGCTATGGCTACACCTTC
14	TRBJ2-5	TRBV4-1	-	-	CASSQAGTQETQYF	TGCGCCAGCAGCCAAGCGGGAACACAAGAGACCCAGTACTTC
13	TRBJ1-1	TRBV29-1	TRBD1	-	CSAGQGGNTEAFF	TGCAGCGCTGGACAGGGGGGTAACACTGAAGCTTTCTTT
17	TRBJ2-1	TRBV4-1	TRBD1	-	CASSRNLGPGGYNEQFF	TGCGCCAGCAGTCGCAACCTCGGGCCAGGGGGATACAATGAGCAGTTCTTC
14	TRBJ2-2	TRBV9	-	-	CASSVVLNTGELFF	TGTGCCAGCAGCGTAGTCCTAAACACCGGGGAGCTGTTTTTT
12	TRBJ2-5	TRBV7-6	-	-	CASSLPRETQYF	TGTGCCAGCAGCTTACCGAGAGAGACCCAGTACTTC
14	TRBJ2-5	TRBV19	-	-	CASSHPGLQETQYF	TGTGCCAGTAGTCACCCCGGACTTCAAGAGACCCAGTACTTC
12	TRBJ2-7	TRBV30	-	-	CAWSKQGYEQYF	TGTGCCTGGAGTAAACAGGGCTACGAGCAGTACTTC
13	TRBJ1-2	TRBV11-2	-	once	CASSSDSYARYTF	TGTGCCAGCAGCTCGGACAGCTACGCCCGCTACACCTTC
13	TRBJ1-2	TRBV5-5	TRBD1	-	CASSLEAGGGYTF	TGTGCCAGCAGCTTGGAGGCAGGGGGAGGCTACACCTTC
15	TRBJ2-5	TRBV19	TRBD2	-	CATLGLAGGKETQYF	TGTGCCACCCTCGGACTAGCGGGAGGTAAAGAGACCCAGTACTTC
15	TRBJ2-7	TRBV2	TRBD2	-	CASSDGLAGLDEQYF	TGTGCCAGCAGTGACGGTCTAGCGGGGCTCGACGAGCAGTACTTC
16	TRBJ2-7	TRBV4-3	TRBD2	once	CASSQEWTSGTYEQYF	TGCGCCAGCAGCCAAGAATGGACTAGCGGTACATACGAGCAGTACTTC
15	TRBJ1-1	TRBV5-4	-	-	CASSLERGGNTEAFF	TGTGCCAGCAGCTTGGAACGGGGTGGGAACACTGAAGCTTTCTTT
12	TRBJ1-2	TRBV20-1	-	-	CSASTRTYGYTF	TGCAGTGCTAGTACTCGTACCTATGGCTACACCTTC
12	TRBJ2-7	TRBV7-9	TRBD1	-	CASNPTGDEQYF	TGTGCCAGCAACCCGACAGGGGACGAGCAGTACTTC
15	TRBJ2-5	TRBV5-1	-	-	CASTRGSNHGETQYF	TGCGCCAGCACTAGGGGTTCTAACCACGGGGAGACCCAGTACTTC
17	TRBJ2-1	TRBV7-9	TRBD2	-	CASSLARSSGRANEQFF	TGTGCCAGCAGCTTAGCCCGATCTAGCGGGAGGGCCAATGAGCAGTTCTTC
11	TRBJ1-2	TRBV2	-	-	CASSDRYGYTF	TGTGCCAGCAGTGACCGCTATGGCTACACCTTC
12	TRBJ2-7	TRBV29-1	-	-	CSVRDTPYEQYF	TGCAGCGTCAGGGACACACCCTACGAGCAGTACTTC
16	TRBJ1-5	TRBV19	TRBD1	many	CASSVTSQGRNQPQHF	TGTGCCAGTAGTGTGACGTCACAGGGGCGCAATCAGCCCCAGCATTTT
15	TRBJ2-5	TRBV5-1	-	-	CASSYALFTGETQYF	TGCGCCAGCAGCTACGCACTATTTACAGGAGAGACCCAGTACTTC
17	TRBJ2-5	TRBV5-4	TRBD2	once	CASSLISGTSGTETQYF	TGTGCCAGCAGCTTAATATCGGGGACTAGCGGGACGGAGACCCAGTACTTC
16	TRBJ1-2	TRBV29-1	TRBD1	-	CSVEQSRTGRPYGYTF	TGCAGCGTTGAACAAAGCCGGACAGGGAGGCCCTATGGCTACACCTTC
12	TRBJ2-1	TRBV5-1	TRBD1	-	CASGQVGGEQFF	TGCGCCAGCGGACAGGTTGGGGGTGAGCAGTTCTTC
13	TRBJ1-2	TRBV29-1	TRBD1	-	CSVGQGGTGGYTF	TGCAGCGTGGGACAGGGTGGAACAGGGGGCTACACCTTC
15	TRBJ1-2	TRBV13	TRBD1	-	CASRNPGTGNYGYTF	TGTGCCAGCAGAAACCCCGGGACAGGGAACTATGGCTACACCTTC
15	TRBJ2-3	TRBV6-5	TRBD2	-	CASSRLAGAPNAQYF	TGTGCCAGCAGCAGACTAGCGGGGGCGCCTAACGCGCAGTATTTT
15	TRBJ1-1	TRBV12-5	-	-	CASGLAVGGAAEAFF	TGTGCTAGTGGTTTGGCCGTAGGGGGGGCGGCTGAAGCTTTCTTT
15	TRBJ1-6	TRBV3-1/TRBV3-2	TRBD1	-	CASRATGQHNSPLHF	TGTGCCAGCAGGGCGACAGGGCAACATAATTCACCCCTCCACTTT
14	TRBJ2-3	TRBV2	TRBD2	once	CAGGGWVSTDTQYF	TGTGCCGGGGGGGGATGGGTTAGCACAGATACGCAGTATTTT
16	TRBJ2-7	TRBV2	TRBD1	once	CASRGKGQGFSYEQYF	TGTGCCAGCAGAGGGAAGGGACAGGGTTTTAGCTACGAGCAGTACTTC
13	TRBJ2-3	TRBV6-5	-	-	CASSWVGADTQYF	TGTGCCAGCAGCTGGGTAGGAGCAGATACGCAGTATTTT